This T cell receptor beta chain was identified in a study of T cell responses to AZD1222 COVID-19 vaccine. This CDR3 comprises 15 residues. The germline V gene has CDR1 MNHEY and CDR2 SVGEGT. V was trimmed by 6 bases and J by 2 bases, leaving 14 bases between them. Profiling relied on immunoSEQ multiplex PCR, and the TCRdb table lists in-frame clones only, not all of them. The profile shows about 40,000 clones, approximately 80% of them singletons. This clone came up once. The sequencing used peripheral blood, collected 28 days after the second AZD1222 dose. The receptor comes from an adult who received the AZD1222 COVID-19 vaccine. The chain has TRBV6-2 or TRBV6-3 and TRBJ1-5, with a weak D call TRBD1 (6 bases). CDR3 loop: CASSGTGLGNQPQHF. CDR3 nucleotide sequence: TGTGCCAGCAGCGGAACAGGGTTGGGCAATCAGCCCCAGCATTTT.